The 27 T cell receptor beta chains below all came from one sample that was sequenced in a study of control samples from healthy donors and cancer patients. Clones were read by immunoSEQ multiplex PCR, and TCRdb kept only the in-frame ones, dropping some. The sample has around 100,000 clones; 90% are singletons. Material: blood. All receptors derive from a woman aged 18-35 years in good health.

This clone was found once. The J gene is TRBJ1-5, the V gene TRBV29-1; D perhaps matches TRBD1 (5 bases). CDR3 size: 14 residues. Trimming removed 6 bases at V and 0 bases at J, with 12 bases between. Germline-derived CDR1 and CDR2 are SQVTM and ANQGSEA. The CDR3 loop is CSVAQGSSNQPQHF. DNA for the CDR3: TGCAGCGTGGCGCAGGGTAGTAGCAATCAGCCCCAGCATTTT.

The chain combines TRBV7-9 with TRBJ1-1; D remains unclear. The CDR3 contains 14 residues. Looked up from germline, CDR1 is SEHNR and CDR2 is FQNEAQ (reference sequence). Trimming cost V 1 base and J 0 bases, with 6 bases left between them. The CDR3 DNA reads as TGTGCCAGCAGCTTAGAGACTATGAACACTGAAGCTTTCTTT. Protein: CASSLETMNTEAFF.

Here the CDR3 DNA reads TGTGCCAGCAGCGTATTCGGGAACACCGGGGAGCTGTTTTTT. Amino acid sequence: CASSVFGNTGELFF. V gene TRBV9 combines with J gene TRBJ2-2, with D hard to call. The germline V and J ends were trimmed by 1 base and 1 base, with 5 bases remaining between them. In germline, CDR1 is SGDLS, CDR2 YYNGEE. The CDR3 extends over 14 amino acids.

This clone was found once. The chain recombines TRBV7-2 with TRBJ2-3; TRBD2 matches 12 bases. CDR1 and CDR2 (germline): SGHTA, FQGNSA. This CDR3 comprises 14 residues. In nucleotides, the CDR3 is TGTGTCAGAGGGGGACTAGCGGGTTCAGATACGCAGTATTTT. This gives the protein CVRGGLAGSDTQYF.

The V gene is TRBV7-8, the J gene TRBJ1-1; D not certain. Germline V gives CDR1 SGHVS, CDR2 FQNEAQ. This CDR3 has 12 residues. V lost 5 bases and J lost 6, with 10 bases in between. The DNA for the CDR3 is TGTGCCAGCAGCCTCGGGTTTGCTGAAGCTTTCTTT. Translated, it gives CASSLGFAEAFF.

The rearrangement joins TRBV11-2 to TRBJ1-3; D not certain. Germline CDR1 and CDR2: SGHAT and FQNNGV. This CDR3 is 15 amino acids long. The ends were cut back, 7 bases at V and 0 bases at J, with 13 bases in the middle. CDR3 sequence (DNA): TGTGCCAGCACCGCTGGAGTCGGCTCTGGAAACACCATATATTTT. Translated: CASTAGVGSGNTIYF.

In its sample, this clone was seen once. This chain uses TRBV6-5 with TRBJ2-6; D not certain. Germline V gene data show CDR1 as MNHEY and CDR2 as SVGAGI. The germline V and J ends were trimmed by 7 bases and 0 bases, with 10 bases remaining between them. This CDR3 is built from 15 residues. In DNA form, the CDR3 reads TGTGCCAGCAATAAGGCCAGCTCTGGGGCCAACGTCCTGACTTTC. It is translated as CASNKASSGANVLTF.

The chain couples TRBV5-1 to TRBJ1-2; D is undetermined. V lost 4 bases and J 0 bases, leaving 16 bases between the germline ends. Germline values: CDR1 SGHRS, CDR2 YFSETQ. CDR3 size: 16 residues. CDR3 protein: CASSPDTLESNYGYTF. The CDR3 DNA follows: TGCGCCAGCAGCCCCGATACCCTCGAATCTAACTATGGCTACACCTTC.

CDR3 amino acids: CASSPSEEAFF. CDR3 bases: TGTGCCAGCTCACCGAGCGAGGAAGCTTTCTTT. The genes are TRBV18 and TRBJ1-1; D is unresolved. V lost 3 bases, J lost 8 bases, and 7 bases lay in between. The germline gives CDR1 KGHSH, CDR2 LQKENI. The CDR3 sequence is 11 residues long.

The CDR3 DNA reads TGTGCCAGCAGCTCCCGGTCCTACGAGCAGTACTTC. It specifies CASSSRSYEQYF. The V call is TRBV11-2, the J call TRBJ2-7; D gene unclear. V lost 4 bases and J lost 1, with 5 bases in between. Germline V gene lookup returns CDR1 SGHAT and CDR2 FQNNGV. The CDR3 is 12 residues long.

The chain carries TRBV5-6 and TRBJ1-4, with D possibly being TRBD1 (6 bases). There are 16 residues in the CDR3. V was clipped by 0 bases and J by 7 bases, with 16 bases between them. Germline lookup yields CDR1 SGHDT and CDR2 YYEEEE. Written as DNA, the CDR3 is TGTGCCAGCAGCTTGGAACAGGGCGCAGAAGGTGAAAAACTGTTTTTT. Protein: CASSLEQGAEGEKLFF.

The V call is TRBV6-2 or TRBV6-3, the J call TRBJ2-7, with D possibly matching TRBD1 (6 bases). The CDR3 spans 14 residues. The V and J ends lost 2 bases and 6 bases respectively, with 14 bases between them. Germline loops: CDR1 MNHEY, CDR2 SVGEGT. This CDR3 reads CASSYLGKGGEQYF. The CDR3 DNA follows: TGTGCCAGCAGTTACCTAGGTAAAGGGGGCGAGCAGTACTTC.

V and J are TRBV10-3 and TRBJ2-7; 8 nucleotides agree with TRBD2. The V gene's germline CDR1 is ENHRY and CDR2 SYGVKD. There are 14 residues in the CDR3. J gave up 6 bases and V 2 bases, and 6 bases lay outside the gene matches. The chain's CDR3 is CAISEASGGGEQYF. The DNA of the CDR3 is TGTGCCATCAGTGAGGCTTCGGGGGGGGGCGAGCAGTACTTC.

The chain has TRBV11-2 and TRBJ2-1; 11 bases align to TRBD2. Germline-derived CDR1 and CDR2 are SGHAT and FQNNGV. The CDR3 totals 15 residues. Trimming removed 2 bases from V and 14 bases from J; junction bases left unmatched: 11. The CDR3 sequence: CASSLWSSGGAAKFF. Written as DNA, the CDR3 is TGTGCCAGCAGCTTATGGAGTAGCGGGGGGGCAGCTAAGTTCTTC. Drawing the rest from reference TRBV11-2 and TRBJ2-1, the complete variable domain is EAGVAQSPRYKIIEKRQSVAFWCNPISGHATLYWYQQILGQGPKLLIQFQNNGVVDDSQLPKDRFSAERLKGVDSTLKIQPAKLEDSAVYLCASSLWSSGGAAKFFGPGTRLTVL.

This chain uses TRBV5-4 with TRBJ1-3; no clear D. This CDR3 has 16 residues. Germline CDR1 SGHNT, CDR2 YYREEE (reference sequence). Trimming stripped 2 bases from V and 4 bases from J, with 16 bases between. The CDR3 reads CASSLIPGPEGNTIYF. The CDR3 nucleotides read TGTGCCAGCAGCTTAATCCCGGGCCCGGAAGGAAACACCATATATTTT.

V gene TRBV4-1 combines with J gene TRBJ2-7, with D tentatively TRBD1 (6 bases). V lost 4 bases and J lost 2, with 18 bases in between. The V gene's germline CDR1 is MGHRA and CDR2 YSYEKL. The CDR3 has 16 amino acids. The CDR3 nucleotides are TGCGCCAGCAGCCCCAGCAGCCGGGACACTCCCTACGAGCAGTACTTC. Residues: CASSPSSRDTPYEQYF.

The chain recombines TRBV6-2 or TRBV6-3 with TRBJ2-2; D gene ambiguous. The V and J ends lost 6 bases and 14 bases respectively, with 31 bases between them. The CDR3 runs 17 residues. The germline V gene has CDR1 MNHEY and CDR2 SVGEGT. CDR3 nucleotide sequence: TGTGCCAGCAGATACCGCGCCACCCAGACCACACCGGTGCGTCTGTTTTTT. It codes for CASRYRATQTTPVRLFF.

V gene TRBV6-5 combines with J gene TRBJ2-7, with 7 bases lining up with TRBD1. Trimming cost V 10 bases and J 2 bases; bases outside gene matches: 5. CDR3 length: 12 residues. Germline lookup yields CDR1 MNHEY and CDR2 SVGAGI. The CDR3: CATQTGPYEQYF. DNA of the CDR3: TGTGCCACCCAGACAGGGCCCTACGAGCAGTACTTC.

The gene calls are TRBV19 and TRBJ1-2; TRBD1 is a possible D gene (6 bases). Trimming shortened V by 2 bases and J by 8 bases, and 9 bases separated the two germline ends. The germline gives CDR1 LNHDA, CDR2 SQIVND (reference sequence). This CDR3 contains 12 residues. The CDR3 spells CASSIQGSGYTF. In nucleotides, the CDR3 is TGTGCCAGTAGTATACAGGGGTCGGGCTACACCTTC.

V is TRBV3-1 (or the pseudogene TRBV3-2) and J is TRBJ2-1, with D tentatively TRBD2 (5 bases). V lost 4 bases, J lost 8 bases, and 15 bases lay in between. Germline V gene sequence: CDR1 LGHDT, CDR2 YNNKEL (reference sequence). The CDR3 is 14 residues long. This CDR3 is CASSPSPGGHEQFF. DNA of the CDR3: TGTGCCAGCAGCCCATCCCCGGGCGGGCATGAGCAGTTCTTC.

The V call is TRBV7-3, the J call TRBJ1-5, with D perhaps TRBD1 or TRBD2 (5 bases each). The DNA end favors TRBJ2-3, so the J call may be wrong. Looked up from germline, CDR1 is SGHTA and CDR2 is FQGTGA. The CDR3 is 13 residues long. The chain's CDR3 is CASSRGDDQPQYF. DNA for the CDR3: TGTGCCAGCAGTCGAGGGGACGATCAGCCCCAGTATTTT.

The chain combines TRBV5-6 with TRBJ1-2; 8 bases align to TRBD1. The V segment lost 5 bases and the J segment 5 bases; nucleotides outside the gene matches: 8. This CDR3 region has 14 residues. Germline V gene data show CDR1 as SGHDT and CDR2 as YYEEEE. CDR3 sequence reads: CASRRGTGVYGYTF. In DNA, the CDR3 is TGTGCCAGCAGACGAGGGACAGGAGTTTATGGCTACACCTTC.

This chain uses TRBV19 with TRBJ1-2, with D unresolved. V was shortened by 3 bases and J by 6 bases, with 14 bases between the two germline ends. The CDR3 spans 14 residues. Germline CDR1 reads LNHDA; CDR2 reads SQIVND (reference sequence). The CDR3 bases are TGTGCCAGTAGTATTGTTCGAGGTCGTAATGGCTACACCTTC. It codes for CASSIVRGRNGYTF.

CDR3 region: CASSLSLEQGAAWKLFF. The CDR3 coding sequence is TGTGCCAGCAGCCTAAGCCTAGAACAGGGGGCAGCGTGGAAACTGTTTTTT. The rearrangement uses TRBV7-9 and TRBJ1-4; 9 bases line up with TRBD1. The CDR3 consists of 17 residues. CDR1 is SEHNR and CDR2 is FQNEAQ in the germline V gene (reference sequence). Losses at the gene ends were 5 bases for V and 11 bases for J; bases not matched to a gene: 18. The full variable domain, its missing parts supplied by reference TRBV7-9 and TRBJ1-4, is DTGVSQNPRHKITKRGQNVTFRCDPISEHNRLYWYRQTLGQGPEFLTYFQNEAQLEKSRLLSDRFSAERPKGSFSTLEIQRTEQGDSAMYLCASSLSLEQGAAWKLFFGSGTQLSVL.

This sequence joins TRBV24-1 and TRBJ2-7; 12 bases map to TRBD1. CDR1 KGHDR and CDR2 SFDVKD come from the germline V gene. CDR3 length: 15 residues. The V and J ends lost 2 bases and 7 bases, in that order; junction bases with no gene match: 5. This chain's CDR3 is CATSDSGQGAGEQYF. CDR3 sequence (DNA): TGTGCCACCAGTGATTCGGGACAGGGGGCTGGAGAGCAGTACTTC.

The chain joins TRBV9 to TRBJ1-2; D is ambiguous. With 2 bases removed from V and 13 bases from J, the gap between germline ends came to 12 bases. The germline CDR1 and CDR2 sequences are SGDLS and YYNGEE. CDR3 length: 11 residues. CDR3 nucleotides: TGTGCCAGCAGCGTGGGCTCGGAGATCACCTTC. It codes for CASSVGSEITF.

The V call is TRBV13, the J call TRBJ1-6, with 7 bases identical to TRBD1. After removal of 5 bases from V and 12 bases from J, the junction contained 10 bases not matched to a gene. Germline values: CDR1 PRHDT, CDR2 FYEKMQ (reference sequence). This CDR3 region has 14 residues. CDR3 sequence (DNA): TGTGCCAGCAGCCGAGGGACAGACATAGTACCCCTCCACTTT. Its protein product is CASSRGTDIVPLHF.